These T cell receptor beta chains were read from a single sample in a study of blood T cell repertoires in COVID-19. Sequenced by immunoSEQ multiplex PCR; TCRdb stores in-frame clones only, minus some. The data show some 250,000 clones, about 86% seen once. The sample consisted of peripheral blood. Receptor source: a man between 40 and 49 years old with active or convalescent COVID-19. CDR3s include the opening cysteine and the closing phenylalanine or tryptophan. A D gene is named only where the DNA matches it firmly. Clone size is stated in some rows and not others, as once, few, many or a class when expanded.

j_call clone_size v_call d_call cdr3_aa cdr3_nt
TRBJ2-1 - TRBV25-1 TRBD2 CASSLTSGDYNEQFF TGTGCCAGCAGTCTTACTAGCGGGGATTACAATGAGCAGTTCTTC
TRBJ2-5 - TRBV12-3/TRBV12-4 - CASSLGHQETQYF TGTGCCAGCAGTTTAGGGCATCAAGAGACCCAGTACTTC
TRBJ2-1 - TRBV19 TRBD2 CASRTSGSTSDEQFF TGTGCCAGCCGGACTAGCGGGAGCACAAGCGATGAGCAGTTCTTC
TRBJ1-3 - TRBV27 TRBD1 CASGKGAGTGNTIYF TGTGCCAGCGGGAAGGGGGCAGGGACTGGAAACACCATATATTTT
TRBJ1-1 - TRBV19 TRBD1 CASSYRDSEAFF TGTGCCAGTAGTTACCGGGACAGTGAAGCTTTCTTT
TRBJ1-6 - TRBV5-4 TRBD1 CASSFGTGGSPLHF TGTGCCAGCAGCTTCGGGACAGGGGGTTCACCCCTCCACTTT
TRBJ1-6 - TRBV5-6 - CASSFMGGGRDNSPLHF TGTGCCAGCAGCTTCATGGGGGGCGGGAGAGATAATTCACCCCTCCACTTT
TRBJ1-2 once TRBV18 TRBD1 CASSQQTGGISYGYTF TGTGCCAGCTCACAACAGACAGGGGGCATAAGCTATGGCTACACCTTC
TRBJ2-3 once TRBV10-2 - CASSEFSPSTDTQYF TGCGCCAGCAGTGAGTTCTCTCCTAGCACAGATACGCAGTATTTT
TRBJ2-2 - TRBV3-1/TRBV3-2 - CASTTQGGGGELFF TGTGCCAGCACAACACAGGGCGGAGGTGGGGAGCTGTTTTTT
TRBJ2-3 - TRBV20-1 - CSASQAGPYTDTQYF TGCAGTGCTAGTCAGGCCGGCCCTTACACAGATACGCAGTATTTT
TRBJ2-3 - TRBV20-1 TRBD2 CSASKRGASTDTQYF TGCAGTGCTAGTAAGCGGGGGGCCTCCACAGATACGCAGTATTTT
TRBJ2-3 - TRBV7-3 - CASSPGGSPTDTQYF TGTGCCAGCAGCCCAGGGGGGTCCCCCACAGATACGCAGTATTTT
TRBJ2-7 - TRBV25-1 - CASRGSPHEQYF TGTGCCAGCAGGGGCAGTCCCCACGAGCAGTACTTC
TRBJ2-7 few TRBV5-4 - CASSLRGGERYEQYF TGTGCCAGCAGCCTGAGGGGGGGCGAGAGGTACGAGCAGTACTTC
TRBJ1-5 - TRBV4-1 TRBD1 CASSQDGTDNQPQHF TGCGCCAGCAGCCAAGACGGGACAGACAATCAGCCCCAGCATTTT
TRBJ1-1 - TRBV4-2 - CASSQDDSHTEAFF TGTGCCAGCAGCCAAGACGACAGCCACACTGAAGCTTTCTTT
TRBJ1-2 - TRBV30 TRBD1 CAWIPPGQGFRRHYGYTF TGTGCCTGGATCCCACCGGGACAGGGGTTTCGTCGCCACTATGGCTACACCTTC
TRBJ2-1 - TRBV7-9 TRBD1 CASSREGQGGEQFF TGTGCCAGCAGTCGAGAGGGACAGGGAGGAGAGCAGTTCTTC
TRBJ2-1 - TRBV19 - CASSQQGTYYNEQFF TGTGCCAGTAGCCAGCAGGGGACATACTACAATGAGCAGTTCTTC
TRBJ2-7 - TRBV10-3 - CATRPGQTGEYEQYF TGTGCCACTCGACCCGGCCAAACGGGGGAGTACGAGCAGTACTTC
TRBJ1-2 - TRBV6-2/TRBV6-3 TRBD1 CASSWTGEGYGYTF TGTGCCAGCAGTTGGACAGGGGAGGGCTATGGCTACACCTTC
TRBJ2-2 - TRBV6-1 - CAAAARATGELFF TGTGCCGCCGCCGCCAGGGCAACCGGGGAGCTGTTTTTT
TRBJ1-2 - TRBV4-1 - CASSDRRVRRYYGYTF TGCGCCAGCAGCGACCGCAGGGTAAGACGCTACTATGGCTACACCTTC
TRBJ2-1 - TRBV6-5 - CATRTLGAYNEQFF TGTGCCACCAGAACCCTCGGAGCCTACAATGAGCAGTTCTTC
TRBJ2-2 few TRBV4-3 - CASSSHRELGELFF TGCGCCAGCAGCTCGCACAGGGAGCTCGGGGAGCTGTTTTTT
TRBJ1-5 - TRBV6-2/TRBV6-3 - CASSLPPGLINQPQHF TGTGCCAGCAGTCTACCCCCCGGGTTAATCAATCAGCCCCAGCATTTT
TRBJ1-4 - TRBV2 TRBD1 CASRAIGTGVVTNEKLFF TGTGCCAGCAGGGCCATTGGGACAGGGGTTGTTACTAATGAAAAACTGTTTTTT
TRBJ2-7 few TRBV7-6 - CASSLGQANEQYF TGTGCCAGCAGCTTAGGACAGGCAAACGAGCAGTACTTC
TRBJ2-3 - TRBV11-2 - CASSLDLTPGFTDTQYF TGTGCCAGCAGCTTAGATCTGACACCAGGGTTCACAGATACGCAGTATTTT
TRBJ1-4 - TRBV30 - CAWSPPTGTLEKLFF TGTGCCTGGAGTCCCCCGACAGGAACCTTAGAGAAACTGTTTTTT
TRBJ1-1 - TRBV14 - CASSLNTKSNTEAFF TGTGCCAGCAGCCTTAACACCAAATCGAACACTGAAGCTTTCTTT
TRBJ2-5 - TRBV2 - CASSGQIQETQYF TGTGCCAGCAGTGGACAGATCCAAGAGACCCAGTACTTC
TRBJ2-4 - TRBV4-2 - CASSQDSAGRNIQYF TGTGCCAGCAGCCAAGATAGCGCAGGACGGAACATTCAGTACTTC
TRBJ1-5 - TRBV6-6 TRBD1 CASRGTGERNQPQHF TGTGCCAGCAGGGGGACAGGAGAACGTAATCAGCCCCAGCATTTT
TRBJ2-3 - TRBV4-2 - CASSQDLVVSTDTQYF TGTGCCAGCAGCCAAGATCTTGTTGTCAGCACAGATACGCAGTATTTT
TRBJ2-1 - TRBV6-2/TRBV6-3 TRBD1 CASSFADRGGFF TGTGCCAGCAGTTTCGCGGACAGGGGAGGGTTCTTC
TRBJ1-2 - TRBV6-6 - CASSPFVGAGANYGYTF TGTGCCAGCAGTCCTTTCGTGGGGGCGGGAGCTAACTATGGCTACACCTTC
TRBJ1-3 once TRBV30 - CAWGASGNTIYF TGTGCCTGGGGGGCCTCTGGAAACACCATATATTTT
TRBJ1-5 - TRBV4-1 TRBD1 CASSQGAQGSRSNQPQHF TGCGCCAGCAGCCAAGGGGCACAGGGGAGCCGTAGCAATCAGCCCCAGCATTTT
TRBJ2-7 - TRBV10-3 - CAIKATANSYEQYF TGTGCCATCAAAGCCACAGCCAATTCCTACGAGCAGTACTTC
TRBJ2-6 - TRBV5-1 - CASSFASSGANVLTF TGCGCCAGCAGCTTTGCCAGCTCTGGGGCCAACGTCCTGACTTTC
TRBJ2-3 - TRBV13 TRBD1 CASSPGQNTDTQYF TGTGCCAGCAGCCCGGGACAGAACACAGATACGCAGTATTTT
TRBJ1-2 - TRBV7-2 - CASSPGQLTNYGYTF TGTGCCAGCAGCCCAGGACAACTCACTAACTATGGCTACACCTTC
TRBJ1-2 - TRBV6-5 - CASSTGSANYGYTF TGTGCCAGCAGTACAGGGAGCGCTAACTATGGCTACACCTTC
TRBJ2-7 - TRBV4-2 TRBD1 CASSQGKDRYDYEQYF TGTGCCAGCAGCCAAGGCAAGGACAGGTATGACTACGAGCAGTACTTC
TRBJ1-5 - TRBV5-1 TRBD1 CASSHRDRGRSQPQHF TGCGCCAGCAGCCACCGAGACAGGGGGCGCAGTCAGCCCCAGCATTTT
TRBJ1-4 - TRBV19 - CASSSRTWPKLFF TGTGCCAGTAGTTCCCGTACCTGGCCAAAACTGTTTTTT
TRBJ2-2 - TRBV29-1 - CSAPREDGTGELFF TGCAGCGCCCCCAGGGAAGACGGCACCGGGGAGCTGTTTTTT
TRBJ1-3 few TRBV11-2 - CASHRGPHSGNTIYF TGTGCCAGTCACCGCGGGCCCCACTCTGGAAACACCATATATTTT
TRBJ1-1 - TRBV3-1/TRBV3-2 TRBD1 CASSQAGTGRRSEAFF TGTGCCAGCAGCCAAGCTGGGACAGGTCGGAGATCTGAAGCTTTCTTT
TRBJ1-2 - TRBV7-2 TRBD1 CASSLVQGTLQGYTF TGTGCCAGCAGCTTAGTACAGGGGACACTCCAGGGCTACACCTTC
TRBJ1-2 - TRBV30 - CAWSPTGEYGYTF TGTGCCTGGAGTCCCACCGGGGAATATGGCTACACCTTC
TRBJ2-5 - TRBV3-1/TRBV3-2 TRBD2 CASSRWTSVETQYF TGTGCCAGCAGCCGATGGACTAGCGTAGAGACCCAGTACTTC